This T cell receptor beta chain appears in the sequencing data of a study of blood T cell repertoires in COVID-19. As handled by the study authors: Reference gene primers were amplified, and this amplification served to estimate nucleated cell counts. Using immunoSEQ multiplex PCR, the repertoire was profiled, and TCRdb retains in-frame clones only, with some absent. The D gene and trimming were derived from the DNA, and the V and J assignments and clone size from that table. The top ten clones hold less than 20% of a sample with around 160,000 clones, approximately 79% of them seen once. Germline V gene lookup returns CDR1 SGHVS and CDR2 FNYEAQ. This CDR3 comprises 15 residues. The J segment lost 4 bases and the V segment lost 5 bases, leaving 9 bases of the junction unmatched.

The TCR comes from a woman at least 80 years old with acute or convalescent COVID-19. The J gene is TRBJ2-7, the V gene TRBV7-6; TRBD1 matches at 9 bases. Sequenced sample: peripheral blood. The CDR3 coding sequence is TGTGCCAGCAGCCCCCAACCGACAGGGGGGTACGAGCAGTACTTC. Residues: CASSPQPTGGYEQYF.